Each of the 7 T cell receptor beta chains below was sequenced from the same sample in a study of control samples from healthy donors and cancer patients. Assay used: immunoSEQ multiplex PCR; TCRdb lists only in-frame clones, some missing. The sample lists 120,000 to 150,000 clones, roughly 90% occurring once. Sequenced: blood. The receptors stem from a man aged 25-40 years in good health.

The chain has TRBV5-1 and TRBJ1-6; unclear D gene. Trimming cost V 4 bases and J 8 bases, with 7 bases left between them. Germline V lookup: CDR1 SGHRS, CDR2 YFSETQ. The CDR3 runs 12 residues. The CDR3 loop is CASSNPDSPLHF. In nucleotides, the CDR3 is TGCGCCAGCAGCAACCCAGATTCACCCCTCCACTTT.

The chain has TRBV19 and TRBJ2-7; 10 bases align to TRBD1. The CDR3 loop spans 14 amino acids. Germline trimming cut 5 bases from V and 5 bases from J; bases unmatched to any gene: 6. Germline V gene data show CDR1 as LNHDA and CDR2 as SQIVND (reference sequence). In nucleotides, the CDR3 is TGTGCCAGTAGTCAGACAGGGGGCGTCCACGAGCAGTACTTC. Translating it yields CASSQTGGVHEQYF.

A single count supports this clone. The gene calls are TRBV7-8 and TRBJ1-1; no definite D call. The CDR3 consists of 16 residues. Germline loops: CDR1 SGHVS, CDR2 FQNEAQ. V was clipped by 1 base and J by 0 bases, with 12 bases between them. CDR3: CASSLGLGAMNTEAFF. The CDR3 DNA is TGTGCCAGCAGCTTAGGGCTGGGAGCTATGAACACTGAAGCTTTCTTT.

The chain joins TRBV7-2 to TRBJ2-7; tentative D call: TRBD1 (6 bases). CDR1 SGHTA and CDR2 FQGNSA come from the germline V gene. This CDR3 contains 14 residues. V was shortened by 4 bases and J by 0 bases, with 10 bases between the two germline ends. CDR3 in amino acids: CASSSPGASYEQYF. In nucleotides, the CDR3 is TGTGCCAGCAGCTCTCCAGGGGCCTCCTACGAGCAGTACTTC. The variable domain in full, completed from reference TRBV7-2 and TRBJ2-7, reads GAGVSQSPSNKVTEKGKDVELRCDPISGHTALYWYRQSLGQGLEFLIYFQGNSAPDKSGLPSDRFSAERTGGSVSTLTIQRTQQEDSAVYLCASSSPGASYEQYFGPGTRLTVT.

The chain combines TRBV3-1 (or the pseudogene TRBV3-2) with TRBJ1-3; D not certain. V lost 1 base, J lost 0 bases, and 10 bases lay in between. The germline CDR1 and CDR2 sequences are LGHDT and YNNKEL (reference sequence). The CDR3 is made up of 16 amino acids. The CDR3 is CASSQARRPSGNTIYF. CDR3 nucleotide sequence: TGTGCCAGCAGCCAAGCCCGGCGGCCCTCTGGAAACACCATATATTTT.

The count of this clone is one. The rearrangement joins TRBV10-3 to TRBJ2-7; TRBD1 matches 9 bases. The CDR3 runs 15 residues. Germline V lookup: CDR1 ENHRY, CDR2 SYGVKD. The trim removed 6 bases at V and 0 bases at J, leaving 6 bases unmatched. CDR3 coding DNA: TGTGCCATCAGCCACGGACAGGGGTTCTCCTACGAGCAGTACTTC. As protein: CAISHGQGFSYEQYF.

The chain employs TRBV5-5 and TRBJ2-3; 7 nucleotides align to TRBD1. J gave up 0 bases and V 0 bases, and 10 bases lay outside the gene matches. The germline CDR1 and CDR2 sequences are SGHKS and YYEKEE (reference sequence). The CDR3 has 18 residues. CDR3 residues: CASSLGPGQVTSTDTQYF. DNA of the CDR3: TGTGCCAGCAGCTTGGGGCCCGGACAGGTCACTAGCACAGATACGCAGTATTTT.